The rows below give T cell receptor beta chains drawn from one sample of a study of regulatory T cells in long-lasting Graves disease. From the multiplex PCR reads, TCRdb called clonotypes with MiXCR, one entry per CDR3 protein. There are 300,000 to 500,000 distinct CDR3 sequences in the sample; around 21% occur only once, and more than 20% lies in the top ten. This specimen consisted of peripheral blood mononuclear cells (PBMCs), obtained when the disease was refractory, from a patient treated with antithyroid drugs. The receptors stem from a female donor with Graves disease. CDR3s include the opening cysteine and the closing phenylalanine or tryptophan. D genes are given only for firm matches. Clone size is shown for a subset of rows, as once, few, many or a class of expanded clone.

>NA|TRBV3-1|TRBJ2-7|TRBD1
CASSRHGTDYEQYF
TGTGCCAGCAGCCGACACGGGACAGACTACGAGCAGTACTTC
>NA|TRBV6-2/TRBV6-3|TRBJ1-1|NA
CASRLNHGNTEAFF
TGTGCCAGCAGACTCAACCACGGGAACACTGAAGCTTTCTTT
>many|TRBV2|TRBJ2-7|NA
CASTTEDDIYYEQYF
TGTGCCAGCACCACAGAAGACGATATTTACTACGAGCAGTACTTC
>many|TRBV6-2/TRBV6-3|TRBJ2-2|NA
CATSGDSANTGELFF
TGTGCCACCTCGGGGGACAGCGCGAACACCGGGGAGCTGTTTTTT
>NA|TRBV10-3|TRBJ2-6|TRBD1
CAISDPRGGFSGANVLTF
TGTGCCATCAGTGATCCGAGAGGGGGCTTCTCTGGGGCCAACGTCCTGACTTTC
>NA|TRBV15|TRBJ2-7|TRBD1
CATSRDPPGTGGEQYF
TGTGCCACCAGCAGAGACCCCCCCGGGACAGGTGGCGAGCAGTACTTC
>NA|TRBV4-2|TRBJ2-7|NA
CASSQEDGTSYEQYF
TGTGCCAGCAGCCAAGAGGACGGCACCTCCTACGAGCAGTACTTC
>many|TRBV7-2|TRBJ1-2|NA
CASSPGTEYGYTF
TGTGCCAGCAGCCCAGGGACGGAATATGGCTACACCTTC
>many|TRBV2|TRBJ1-5|TRBD1
CASTYRGLGAGSNQPQHF
TGTGCCAGCACATACAGGGGCTTGGGTGCGGGAAGCAATCAGCCCCAGCATTTT
>NA|TRBV6-5|TRBJ2-2|NA
CASSYSSPPGIF
TGTGCCAGCAGTTACTCGAGCCCCCCCGGGATTTTT
>NA|TRBV6-5|TRBJ2-7|NA
CASSYTQGSYEQYF
TGTGCCAGCAGTTACACCCAGGGCTCCTACGAGCAGTACTTC
>NA|TRBV11-2|TRBJ2-1|TRBD2
CASSVASGRAGEQFF
TGTGCCAGCAGCGTCGCTAGCGGGAGGGCCGGTGAGCAGTTCTTC
>NA|TRBV7-2|TRBJ2-5|TRBD1
CASSFGQGEQETRYF
TGTGCCAGCAGCTTCGGACAGGGCGAACAAGAGACCCGGTACTTC
>NA|TRBV10-2|TRBJ2-7|TRBD2
CASSERGRPPYEQYF
TGCGCCAGCAGTGAGCGCGGGAGACCCCCCTACGAGCAGTACTTC
>few|TRBV12-3/TRBV12-4|TRBJ2-1|NA
CASRSGRSYNEQFF
TGTGCCAGCAGGAGCGGTAGATCCTACAATGAGCAGTTCTTC
>NA|TRBV20-1|TRBJ2-1|NA
CSARGGTGQTGDEQFF
TGCAGTGCTAGGGGGGGAACGGGTCAAACCGGCGATGAGCAGTTCTTC
>NA|TRBV30|TRBJ2-7|NA
CAWSLNRDTEQYF
TGTGCCTGGAGCCTGAACCGGGACACCGAGCAGTACTTC
>NA|TRBV10-3|TRBJ1-5|TRBD1
CAISESGGPQHF
TGTGCCATCAGTGAGTCAGGGGGCCCCCAGCATTTT
>many|TRBV13|TRBJ2-7|TRBD1
CASSFTLGTGQPYEQYF
TGTGCCAGCAGCTTCACCCTGGGGACAGGGCAACCCTACGAGCAGTACTTC
>many|TRBV10-1|TRBJ2-2|TRBD1
CASSVGDRVTGELFF
TGCGCCAGCAGTGTGGGGGACAGGGTCACCGGGGAGCTGTTTTTT
>NA|TRBV6-1|TRBJ1-2|TRBD1
CASSDHPGQSGYGYTF
TGTGCCAGCAGTGACCACCCGGGACAGTCCGGCTATGGCTACACCTTC
>once|TRBV7-2|TRBJ1-3|TRBD1
CANSSKTGAAISGNTIYF
TGTGCCAACAGCTCTAAGACAGGGGCTGCCATCTCTGGAAACACCATATATTTT
>NA|TRBV28|TRBJ2-3|NA
CASPHRGRVSAADTQYF
TGTGCCAGCCCCCATCGGGGGCGAGTTTCAGCAGCAGATACGCAGTATTTT
>NA|TRBV6-2/TRBV6-3|TRBJ1-2|TRBD1
CASSYALLQGYGYTF
TGTGCCAGCAGTTACGCGTTACTACAGGGGTATGGCTACACCTTC
>many|TRBV18|TRBJ2-2|NA
CASSPREVTGELFF
TGTGCCAGCTCACCACGGGAGGTTACCGGGGAGCTGTTTTTT
>many|TRBV27|TRBJ2-7|NA
CASSSPPGAEQYF
TGTGCCAGCAGTTCACCCCCTGGGGCCGAGCAGTACTTC
>few|TRBV7-2|TRBJ1-5|TRBD1
CASSSSGTGFGDPQHF
TGTGCCAGCAGCTCCTCCGGGACAGGGTTTGGGGATCCCCAGCATTTT
>NA|TRBV20-1|TRBJ2-7|NA
CSARDPTPYEQYF
TGCAGTGCTAGAGATCCAACACCCTACGAGCAGTACTTC
>NA|TRBV25-1|TRBJ1-4|NA
CASRPLPGEKLFF
TGTGCCAGCAGGCCTCTTCCGGGTGAAAAACTGTTTTTT
>many|TRBV6-1|TRBJ2-4|NA
CASSYLEAINRGEKNIQYF
TGTGCCAGCAGCTATTTGGAAGCGATAAATCGTGGGGAAAAAAACATTCAGTACTTC
>many|TRBV6-5|TRBJ2-7|TRBD2
CASSYSGPGLVYEQYF
TGTGCCAGCAGTTACTCCGGGCCGGGACTAGTCTACGAGCAGTACTTC
>few|TRBV20-1|TRBJ2-7|TRBD1
CSASSYRGNPYEQYF
TGCAGTGCTAGTAGTTACAGGGGGAACCCCTACGAGCAGTACTTC
>many|TRBV28|TRBJ2-7|NA
CASSLPSGRAYEQYF
TGTGCCAGCAGTTTGCCCTCGGGACGGGCCTACGAGCAGTACTTC
>NA|TRBV20-1|TRBJ2-7|TRBD2
CSASWLAGDYEQYF
TGCAGTGCTAGTTGGCTAGCGGGGGACTACGAGCAGTACTTC
>NA|TRBV30|TRBJ1-5|TRBD1
CAWSHNRGGRNQPQHF
TGTGCCTGGAGTCATAACAGGGGGGGTCGTAATCAGCCCCAGCATTTT
>few|TRBV7-2|TRBJ1-1|NA
CASIPVPNTEAFF
TGTGCCAGCATCCCGGTCCCGAACACTGAAGCTTTCTTT
>NA|TRBV20-1|TRBJ2-3|NA
CSANPRLPGNTDTQYF
TGCAGTGCTAACCCACGTCTTCCCGGGAACACAGATACGCAGTATTTT
>NA|TRBV29-1|TRBJ2-1|TRBD2
CSVDKLAGGPNEQFF
TGCAGCGTTGATAAATTAGCGGGAGGGCCCAATGAGCAGTTCTTC
>many|TRBV6-1|TRBJ1-2|NA
CAYGVPGYGYTF
TGTGCGTACGGGGTCCCGGGCTATGGCTACACCTTC
>few|TRBV7-9|TRBJ2-5|NA
CASSPWGDETQYF
TGTGCCAGCAGTCCATGGGGGGATGAGACCCAGTACTTC
>many|TRBV10-1|TRBJ1-6|NA
CASTQVRTDTTGDNSPLHF
TGCGCCAGCACTCAGGTTCGGACAGATACTACGGGGGATAATTCACCCCTCCACTTT
>NA|TRBV7-2|TRBJ2-7|TRBD2
CASSLLPGTSDYEQYF
TGTGCCAGCAGCTTGCTTCCCGGGACTAGCGACTACGAGCAGTACTTC
>NA|TRBV19|TRBJ2-6|NA
CASSIGAGRGTSGANVLTF
TGTGCCAGTAGTATAGGAGCGGGCCGGGGCACCTCTGGGGCCAACGTCCTGACTTTC
>many|TRBV11-2|TRBJ1-4|NA
CASSLDGRTPNEKLFF
TGTGCCAGCAGCTTAGATGGAAGGACCCCTAATGAAAAACTGTTTTTT
>NA|TRBV19|TRBJ1-4|TRBD1
CASRHSGTGGFSEKLFF
TGTGCCAGTAGGCACTCCGGGACAGGGGGCTTTTCTGAAAAACTGTTTTTT
>many|TRBV5-5|TRBJ2-5|TRBD1
CASSFWTGQETQYF
TGTGCCAGCAGCTTTTGGACAGGGCAAGAGACCCAGTACTTC
>few|TRBV4-1|TRBJ1-5|TRBD1
CASSQPGTGNQPQHF
TGCGCCAGCAGCCAGCCCGGGACAGGGAATCAGCCCCAGCATTTT
>many|TRBV27|TRBJ1-5|TRBD1
CASSFPIPRGLDQPQHF
TGTGCCAGCAGTTTCCCCATCCCCAGGGGGCTAGATCAGCCCCAGCATTTT
>few|TRBV30|TRBJ2-6|NA
CAWSVLTPSSGANVLTF
TGTGCCTGGAGTGTACTTACTCCGTCCTCTGGGGCCAACGTCCTGACTTTC
>many|TRBV28|TRBJ1-6|TRBD1
CASRSGQGGRSPLHF
TGTGCCAGCAGATCAGGACAGGGGGGACGGTCACCCCTCCACTTT
>few|TRBV9|TRBJ1-2|NA
CASGSLNGYTF
TGTGCCAGTGGTTCATTGAATGGCTACACCTTC
>few|TRBV14|TRBJ2-7|TRBD2
CASSQEKGWASGPRSYEQYF
TGTGCCAGCAGCCAAGAGAAGGGGTGGGCTAGCGGCCCGAGATCCTACGAGCAGTACTTC
>few|TRBV9|TRBJ1-1|NA
CASSVGARTEAFF
TGTGCCAGCAGCGTAGGGGCCCGCACTGAAGCTTTCTTT
>NA|TRBV7-2|TRBJ2-3|NA
CASSLGPPDTQYF
TGTGCCAGCAGCTTAGGGCCGCCAGATACGCAGTATTTT
>few|TRBV3-1|TRBJ2-7|NA
CASSQGLALTYEQYF
TGTGCCAGCAGCCAAGGGCTAGCGCTTACCTACGAGCAGTACTTC
>few|TRBV20-1|TRBJ2-5|TRBD2
CSARGSSSGTSGRGGETQYF
TGCAGTGCTAGAGGTTCCTCGTCCGGGACTAGCGGGAGGGGGGGAGAGACCCAGTACTTC
>many|TRBV11-1|TRBJ1-1|NA
CASSLAGAAHTEAFF
TGTGCCAGCAGCTTAGCAGGGGCGGCACACACTGAAGCTTTCTTT
>many|TRBV12-3/TRBV12-4|TRBJ2-7|TRBD1
CASSYETGAYEQYF
TGTGCCAGCAGTTACGAGACAGGGGCTTACGAGCAGTACTTC
>few|TRBV9|TRBJ1-5|NA
CASSVDPSSNQPQHF
TGTGCCAGCAGCGTAGACCCTTCTAGCAATCAGCCCCAGCATTTT
>many|TRBV19|TRBJ2-7|NA
CASSISGGLEQYF
TGTGCCAGTAGTATCTCTGGGGGGCTCGAGCAGTACTTC